Shown below are 9 T cell receptor beta chains from a single sample sequenced in a study of cytomegalovirus exposure and HLA in healthy donors. PCR primers comprised 60 Vbeta and 13 Jbeta primers. Method: immunoSEQ multiplex PCR; TCRdb's copy keeps in-frame clones and lacks some. The sample lists 35,000 to 50,000 clones; 50% to 75% were seen once. Sequencing was performed on PBMCs. These receptor sequences come from a human donor in good health.

This clone was recorded a few times. The chain uses TRBV28 and TRBJ2-7; 9 bases agree with TRBD1. Germline CDR1 is MDHEN and CDR2 is SYDVKM. The CDR3 sequence is 14 residues long. V was clipped by 6 bases and J by 3 bases; unmatched bases: 6. DNA for the CDR3: TGTGCCAGCAGCCGGACAGGGGAGAACTACGAGCAGTACTTC. Its translation: CASSRTGENYEQYF.

The chain carries TRBV28 and TRBJ2-1; TRBD2 matches at 13 bases. Trimming took 7 bases from V and 8 from J; bases not matched to a gene: 14. The CDR3 extends over 17 amino acids. The germline V gene has CDR1 MDHEN and CDR2 SYDVKM. The CDR3 reads CASTLLPGTSGADEQFF. Here the CDR3 DNA reads TGTGCCAGCACCCTTTTACCCGGGACTAGCGGGGCGGATGAGCAGTTCTTC.

The rearrangement uses TRBV2 and TRBJ1-2; D might be TRBD1 (6 bases). This CDR3 is 11 amino acids long. Germline V gene data show CDR1 as SNHLY and CDR2 as FYNNEI. The V and J ends lost 11 bases and 4 bases respectively, with 11 bases between them. The CDR3 protein is CAPGDTYGYTF. CDR3 nucleotides: TGTGCCCCAGGGGACACCTATGGCTACACCTTC.

This chain joins TRBV5-4 and TRBJ1-5, with 7 bases lining up with TRBD1. The CDR3 length is 15 residues. CDR1 and CDR2 from the germline V gene are SGHNT and YYREEE (reference sequence). V was clipped by 4 bases and J by 0 bases; unmatched bases: 4. DNA of the CDR3: TGTGCCAGCAGCGAGAACAGGGGTAGCAATCAGCCCCAGCATTTT. Its translation: CASSENRGSNQPQHF.

This rearrangement joins TRBV2 to TRBJ2-2; tentatively, D is TRBD2 (6 bases). The CDR3 spans 14 residues. V was pared by 7 bases and J by 3 bases, with 12 bases between. CDR1 and CDR2 (germline): SNHLY, FYNNEI. As DNA, the CDR3 is TGTGCCAGCAAGCCGGGGGTGTACACCGGGGAGCTGTTTTTT. Protein: CASKPGVYTGELFF. Full variable domain (outside the CDR3, taken from reference TRBV2 and TRBJ2-2): EPEVTQTPSHQVTQMGQEVILRCVPISNHLYFYWYRQILGQKVEFLVSFYNNEISEKSEIFDDQFSVERPDGSNFTLKIRSTKLEDSAMYFCASKPGVYTGELFFGEGSRLTVL.

Only a few counts were recorded for this clone. The chain links TRBV7-2 to TRBJ1-4; weak D call: TRBD1 (5 bases). This CDR3 region has 15 residues. Deletions cut 5 bases from V and 3 bases from J, with 13 bases between. CDR1 and CDR2 (germline): SGHTA, FQGNSA. As DNA, the CDR3 is TGTGCCAGCAGCGATTTGGGAGGGGCTAATGAAAAACTGTTTTTT. It specifies CASSDLGGANEKLFF.

This clone was detected only once. The gene calls are TRBV6-5 and TRBJ2-7, with 9 positions matching TRBD1. Germline trimming cut 6 bases from V and 3 bases from J; bases unmatched to any gene: 9. The CDR3 has 15 amino acids. Germline values: CDR1 MNHEY, CDR2 SVGAGI. The CDR3 region is CASRPDRGRVYEQYF. The DNA for the CDR3 is TGTGCCAGCAGACCGGACAGGGGACGGGTCTACGAGCAGTACTTC.

This clone was observed a single time. The CDR3 reads CASSPLAGYEQFF. DNA of the CDR3: TGTGCCAGCAGCCCCCTAGCGGGGTATGAGCAGTTCTTC. V usage is TRBV13 and J usage is TRBJ2-1; 9 bases match TRBD2. CDR1 and CDR2 from the germline V gene are PRHDT and FYEKMQ (reference sequence). J lost 8 bases, V lost 5 bases, and 4 bases had no gene match. CDR3 size: 13 residues. Variable domain in full (rest from reference TRBV13 and TRBJ2-1): AAGVIQSPRHLIKEKRETATLKCYPIPRHDTVYWYQQGPGQDPQFLISFYEKMQSDKGSIPDRFSAQQFSDYHSELNMSSLELGDSALYFCASSPLAGYEQFFGPGTRLTVL.

V is TRBV27 and J is TRBJ2-1; possible D gene TRBD2, 6 bases. The CDR3 is made up of 14 amino acids. The V end lost 7 bases, the J end lost 6 bases, and 16 bases lay between the germline ends. Germline V CDR1 and CDR2: MNHEY, SMNVEV (reference sequence). The CDR3 is CASTWVAGINEQFF. The DNA of the CDR3 is TGTGCCAGCACTTGGGTGGCGGGAATCAATGAGCAGTTCTTC.